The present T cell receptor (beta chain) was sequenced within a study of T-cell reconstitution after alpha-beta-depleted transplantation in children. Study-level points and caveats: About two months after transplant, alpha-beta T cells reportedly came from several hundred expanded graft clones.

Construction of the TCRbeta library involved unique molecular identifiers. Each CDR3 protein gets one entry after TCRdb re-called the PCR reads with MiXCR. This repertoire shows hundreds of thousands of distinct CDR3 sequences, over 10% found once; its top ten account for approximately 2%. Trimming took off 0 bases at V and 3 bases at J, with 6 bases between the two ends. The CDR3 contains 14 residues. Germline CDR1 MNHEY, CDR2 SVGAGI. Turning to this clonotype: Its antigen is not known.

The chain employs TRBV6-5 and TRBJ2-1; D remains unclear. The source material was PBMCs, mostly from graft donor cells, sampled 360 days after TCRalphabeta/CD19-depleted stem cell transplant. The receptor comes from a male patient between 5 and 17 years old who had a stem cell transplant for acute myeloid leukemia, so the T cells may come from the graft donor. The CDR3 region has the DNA TGTGCCAGCAGTTACTCACCCAACTACAATGAGCAGTTCTTC. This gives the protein CASSYSPNYNEQFF.